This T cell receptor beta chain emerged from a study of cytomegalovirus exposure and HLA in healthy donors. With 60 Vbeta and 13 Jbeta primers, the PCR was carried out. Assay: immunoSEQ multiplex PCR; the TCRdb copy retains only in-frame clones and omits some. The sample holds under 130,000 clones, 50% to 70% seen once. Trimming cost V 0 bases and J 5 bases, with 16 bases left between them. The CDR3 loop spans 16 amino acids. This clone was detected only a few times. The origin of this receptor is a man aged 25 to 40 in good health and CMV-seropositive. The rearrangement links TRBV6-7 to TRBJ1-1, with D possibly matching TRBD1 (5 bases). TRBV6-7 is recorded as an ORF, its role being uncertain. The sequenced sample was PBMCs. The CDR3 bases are TGTGCCAGCAGTTACTCCGGAATAGAGGAGGGGACTGAAGCTTTCTTT. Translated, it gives CASSYSGIEEGTEAFF.